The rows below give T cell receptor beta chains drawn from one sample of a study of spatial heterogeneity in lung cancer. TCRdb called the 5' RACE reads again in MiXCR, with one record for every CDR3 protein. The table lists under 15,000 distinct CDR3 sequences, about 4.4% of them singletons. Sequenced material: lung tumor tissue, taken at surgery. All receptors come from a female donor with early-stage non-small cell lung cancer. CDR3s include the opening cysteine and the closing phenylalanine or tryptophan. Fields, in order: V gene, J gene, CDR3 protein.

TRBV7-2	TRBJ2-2	CASNYRSLANTGELFF
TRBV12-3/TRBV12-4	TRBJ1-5	CASSLGPRGGSNQPQHF
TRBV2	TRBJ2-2	CASISSRSTGELFF
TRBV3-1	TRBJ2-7	CASSPAVSYEQYF
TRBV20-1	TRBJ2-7	CSAKFQRGVSYEQYF
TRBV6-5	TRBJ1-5	CASRGDRYSNQPQHF
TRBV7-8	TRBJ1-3	CASSLGGSGNTIYF
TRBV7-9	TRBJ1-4	CASSLTVQGEKLFF
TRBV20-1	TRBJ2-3	CSALVVGLDTQYF
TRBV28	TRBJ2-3	CASSSPLIGRRTDTQYF
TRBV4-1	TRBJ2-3	CASSQGAPDTQYF
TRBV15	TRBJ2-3	CATSRALKGTQYF
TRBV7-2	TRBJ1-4	CASSFDRGTNEKLFF
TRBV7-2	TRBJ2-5	CASSFMSGGAETQYF
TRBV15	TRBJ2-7	CATSRDQTGTTYEQYF
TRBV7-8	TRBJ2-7	CASSLSSLQGYEQYF
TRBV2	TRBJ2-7	CASRGDGTYEQYF
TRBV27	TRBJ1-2	CASSTGQGASGYTF
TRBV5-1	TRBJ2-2	CASRGQAELFF
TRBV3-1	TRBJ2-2	CASSQEIVAGLTGELFF
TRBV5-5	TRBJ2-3	CASSLARGSADTQYF
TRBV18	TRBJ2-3	CASSPQGGLVDTQYF
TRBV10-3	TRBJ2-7	CAISQTASYEQYF
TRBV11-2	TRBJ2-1	CVSSSERGGSYNEQFF
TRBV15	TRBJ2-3	CATAGEGAPSTDTQYF
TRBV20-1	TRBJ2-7	CSARVGRQGHYEQYF
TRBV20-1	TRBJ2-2	CSARSLALDTGELFF
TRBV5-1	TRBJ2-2	CASSLGGVLEVTGELFF
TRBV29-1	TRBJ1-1	CSGRQGMNTEAFF
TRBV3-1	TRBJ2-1	CASSQLGRGAYNEQFF
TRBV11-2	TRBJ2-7	CASSYNSASPPYEQYF
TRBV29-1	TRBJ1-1	CSAEGALVNTEAFF
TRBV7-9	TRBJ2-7	CASSLTGYEQYF
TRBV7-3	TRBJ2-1	CASSHRRSPYNEQFF
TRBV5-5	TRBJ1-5	CASSLEMDQPQHF
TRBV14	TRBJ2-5	CASSRLAGASQETQYF
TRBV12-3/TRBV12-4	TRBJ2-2	CASRISTGELFF
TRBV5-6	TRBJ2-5	CASSHPTLVAGGKETQYF
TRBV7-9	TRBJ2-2	CASSLPFGGGELFF
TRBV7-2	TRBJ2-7	CASSFRRESYEQYF
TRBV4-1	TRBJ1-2	CASSRDSLNYGYTF
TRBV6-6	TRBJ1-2	CASSSEERVNYGYTF
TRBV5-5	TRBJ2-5	CASSLPAVETQYF
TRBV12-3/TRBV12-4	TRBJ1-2	CASSSWTASYGYTF
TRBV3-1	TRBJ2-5	CASSQALGKETQYF
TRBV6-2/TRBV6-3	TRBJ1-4	CASSWAPATNEKLFF
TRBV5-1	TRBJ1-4	CASSSGGMNEKLFF
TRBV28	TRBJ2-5	CASSFPTIAGKGETQYF
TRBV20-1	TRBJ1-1	CSAKVGAGDTEAFF
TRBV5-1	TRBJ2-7	CASSVGRGGEQYF
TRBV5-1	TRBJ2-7	CASSLKGDSRYEQYF
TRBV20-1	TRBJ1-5	CSARTGEAHQPQHF
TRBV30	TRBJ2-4	CAWSTGQGSIQYF